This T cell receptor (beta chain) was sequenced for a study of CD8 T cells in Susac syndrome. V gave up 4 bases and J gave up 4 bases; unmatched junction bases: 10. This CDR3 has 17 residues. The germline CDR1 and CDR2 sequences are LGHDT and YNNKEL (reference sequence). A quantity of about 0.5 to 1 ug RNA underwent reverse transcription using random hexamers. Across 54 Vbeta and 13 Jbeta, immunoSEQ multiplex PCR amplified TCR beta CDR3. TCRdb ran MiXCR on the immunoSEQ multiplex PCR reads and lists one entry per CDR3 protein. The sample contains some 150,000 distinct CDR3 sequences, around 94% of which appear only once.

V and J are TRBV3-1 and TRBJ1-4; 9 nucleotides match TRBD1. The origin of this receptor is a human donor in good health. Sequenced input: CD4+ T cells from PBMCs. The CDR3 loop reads CASSPLLWDRVNEKLFF. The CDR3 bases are TGTGCCAGCAGCCCGCTACTTTGGGACAGGGTTAATGAAAAACTGTTTTTT.